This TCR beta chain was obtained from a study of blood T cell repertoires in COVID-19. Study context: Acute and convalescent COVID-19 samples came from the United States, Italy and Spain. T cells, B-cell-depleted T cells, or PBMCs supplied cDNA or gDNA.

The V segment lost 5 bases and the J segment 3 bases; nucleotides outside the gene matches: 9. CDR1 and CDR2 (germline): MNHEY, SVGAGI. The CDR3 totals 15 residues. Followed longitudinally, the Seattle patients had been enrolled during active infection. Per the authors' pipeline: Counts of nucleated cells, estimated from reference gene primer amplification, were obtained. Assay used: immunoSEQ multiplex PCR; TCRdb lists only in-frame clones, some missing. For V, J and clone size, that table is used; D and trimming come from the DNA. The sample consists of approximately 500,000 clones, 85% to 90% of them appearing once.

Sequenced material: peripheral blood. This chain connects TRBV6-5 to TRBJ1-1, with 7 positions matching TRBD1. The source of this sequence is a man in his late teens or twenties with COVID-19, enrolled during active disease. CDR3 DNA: TGTGCCAGCAGTATTCGACAGGGTGGGCACACTGAAGCTTTCTTT. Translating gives CASSIRQGGHTEAFF.